This T cell receptor (beta chain) was obtained from a study of T cells after yellow fever vaccination. Concerning this clonotype itself: What it binds is not known.

The V segment lost 0 bases and the J segment 4 bases; nucleotides outside the gene matches: 5. CDR1 and CDR2 from the germline V gene are SGHRS and YFSETQ. CDR3 length equals 15 residues. Study outcomes and limitations: Contamination of FACS-sorted repertoires by abundant clonotypes from the bulk population could occur. Though it reached lower strength, the secondary response hit its peak faster, day 5 versus 15.

TCRdb called the 5' RACE reads again in MiXCR, with one record for every CDR3 protein. The sample includes 200,000 to 250,000 distinct CDR3 sequences, more than 3% of them seen just once. The TCR was taken from a man younger than 30 who received the YFV17D yellow fever vaccine. This chain uses TRBV5-1 with TRBJ1-1; 8 bases map to TRBD1. This specimen was CD4+ T cells sorted from PBMCs, taken 10 days after the yellow fever booster vaccination. Here the CDR3 reads CASSLAGGVGTEAFF. Here the CDR3 DNA reads TGCGCCAGCAGCTTGGCAGGGGGCGTAGGCACTGAAGCTTTCTTT.